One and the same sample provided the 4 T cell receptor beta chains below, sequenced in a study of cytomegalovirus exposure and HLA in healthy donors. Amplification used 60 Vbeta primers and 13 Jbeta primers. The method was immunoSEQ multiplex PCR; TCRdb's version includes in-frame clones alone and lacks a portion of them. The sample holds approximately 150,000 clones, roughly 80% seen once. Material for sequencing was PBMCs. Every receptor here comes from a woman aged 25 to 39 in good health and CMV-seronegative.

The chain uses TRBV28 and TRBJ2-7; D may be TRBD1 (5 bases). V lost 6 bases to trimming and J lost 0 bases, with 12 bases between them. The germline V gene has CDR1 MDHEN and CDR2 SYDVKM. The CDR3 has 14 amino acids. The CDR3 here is CASSATVNSYEQYF. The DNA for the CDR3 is TGTGCCAGCAGCGCGACAGTGAACTCCTACGAGCAGTACTTC.

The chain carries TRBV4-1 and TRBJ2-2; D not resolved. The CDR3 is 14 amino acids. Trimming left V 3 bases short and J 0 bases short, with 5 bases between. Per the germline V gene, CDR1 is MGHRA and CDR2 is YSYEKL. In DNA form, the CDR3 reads TGCGCCAGCAGCCATAATGCGAACACCGGGGAGCTGTTTTTT. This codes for CASSHNANTGELFF.

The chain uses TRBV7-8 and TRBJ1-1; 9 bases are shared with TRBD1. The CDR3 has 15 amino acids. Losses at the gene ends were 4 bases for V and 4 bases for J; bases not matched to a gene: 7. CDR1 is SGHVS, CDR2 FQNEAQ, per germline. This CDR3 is CASSSSATGGTEAFF. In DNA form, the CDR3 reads TGTGCCAGCAGCTCGTCCGCGACAGGGGGCACTGAAGCTTTCTTT.

This chain's CDR3 is CASSQGVGGGPEETQYF. Written as DNA, the CDR3 is TGCGCCAGCAGCCAAGGTGTAGGGGGGGGGCCGGAGGAGACCCAGTACTTC. This sequence joins TRBV4-3 and TRBJ2-5; TRBD2 is a possible D gene (7 bases). The CDR3 sequence is 17 residues long. Germline assignment: CDR1 LGHNA and CDR2 YSLEER. Between the trimmed V and J ends, which lost 1 base and 5 bases, there was a span of 20 bases.